A single sample is the source of the 16 T cell receptor beta chains below, sequenced in a study of T cells after yellow fever vaccination. Each CDR3 protein is one row after TCRdb ran MiXCR on the 5' RACE reads. Among tens of thousands of distinct CDR3 sequences listed, approximately 6.6% were seen once. The input for sequencing was PBMCs, either bulk or a sorted T-cell subset (CD4+, CD8+, memory, or dextramer-sorted; not recorded which), taken on the day of the first yellow fever vaccination. Receptors originate from a man between 18 and 35 years old who received the YFV17D yellow fever vaccine.

This clonotype was observed a handful of times. This sequence joins TRBV2 and TRBJ1-6; no clear D. V lost 4 bases and J lost 10, with 14 bases in between. This CDR3 has 14 amino acids. CDR1 and CDR2 from the germline V gene are SNHLY and FYNNEI. CDR3 loop: CASSVDGGSSPLHF. CDR3 coding DNA: TGTGCCAGCAGTGTAGACGGAGGATCCTCACCCCTCCACTTT.

This clonotype was counted at least ten times. The chain employs TRBV7-9 and TRBJ2-7; D may be TRBD1 or TRBD2 (6 bases each). CDR3 length: 14 amino acids. CDR1 and CDR2 (germline): SEHNR, FQNEAQ (reference sequence). With 5 bases removed from V and 7 bases from J, the gap between germline ends came to 18 bases. The CDR3 nucleotides are TGTGCCAGCAGCCGCGAAGGGGGGATAGGGGAGCAGTACGTC. As protein: CASSREGGIGEQYV.

As for this clonotype: Given a much more abundant clone one base away, this may be a read error. The gene calls are TRBV4-1 and TRBJ2-7, with TRBD2 matching over 8 bases. Germline V gives CDR1 MGHRA, CDR2 YSYEKL. The CDR3 spans 16 residues. Trimming took 3 bases from V and 1 from J; bases not matched to a gene: 8. The CDR3 DNA sequence: TGCGCCAGCAGCCACGAGCCTCGGGGGGGATCCTACGAGCAGTACTTC. Residues: CASSHEPRGGSYEQYF.

This clonotype came up many times. The chain couples TRBV7-2 to TRBJ1-1, with a weak D call TRBD1 (5 bases). The CDR3 loop spans 12 amino acids. Germline lookup yields CDR1 SGHTA and CDR2 FQGNSA. Trimming shortened V by 3 bases and J by 6 bases, and 8 bases separated the two germline ends. The CDR3, as DNA: TGTGCCAGCAGCTTCAGGGACCCTGAAGCTTTCTTT. Its protein is CASSFRDPEAFF.

This clonotype occurred a few times. This chain links TRBV4-3 with TRBJ1-2; TRBD1 matches 8 bases. The J segment lost 4 bases and the V segment lost 0 bases, leaving 7 bases of the junction unmatched. This CDR3 spans 16 amino acids. Looked up from germline, CDR1 is LGHNA and CDR2 is YSLEER. CDR3 DNA: TGCGCCAGCAGCCAAGATCGGGACAGGCAATTCTATGGCTACACCTTC. Translated: CASSQDRDRQFYGYTF.

This clonotype was seen many times. This rearrangement joins TRBV12-5 to TRBJ2-3; tentative D call: TRBD1 (6 bases). The V gene's germline CDR1 is LGHNT and CDR2 FRNRAP. This CDR3 has 15 residues. Trimming removed 5 bases at V and 4 bases at J, with 16 bases between. The CDR3 DNA sequence: TGTGCTAGTGGTGCAAGAGGGACAAACGCAGATACGCAGTATTTT. Its translation is CASGARGTNADTQYF.

This clonotype was seen only a few times. The chain employs TRBV11-2 and TRBJ2-3; D may be TRBD1 or TRBD2 (5 bases each). V lost 1 base to trimming and J lost 0 bases, with 11 bases between them. The V gene's germline CDR1 is SGHAT and CDR2 FQNNGV. The CDR3 extends over 16 amino acids. CDR3 in DNA: TGTGCCAGCAGCTTAGGATCGGGGCCCAGCACAGATACGCAGTATTTT. This translates into CASSLGSGPSTDTQYF.

The table lists this clonotype with many counts. The chain employs TRBV7-2 and TRBJ1-1; D gene unclear. Looked up from germline, CDR1 is SGHTA and CDR2 is FQGNSA. The germline V and J ends were trimmed by 4 bases and 6 bases, with 15 bases remaining between them. CDR3 length: 14 amino acids. The CDR3 coding sequence is TGTGCCAGCAGCTCGGTGATTATAAGCGCTGAAGCTTTCTTT. This translates into CASSSVIISAEAFF.

Remarks on this clonotype: This sequence may be a read error, since a much larger clone differs from it by one base. This chain joins TRBV6-1 and TRBJ2-2, with D tentatively TRBD2 (6 bases). Looked up from germline, CDR1 is MNHNS and CDR2 is SASEGT. CDR3 length: 17 amino acids. The CDR3 coding sequence is TGTGCCAGCAGTCCTGGGTCCGGGAGACGGAACACCCGGGAGCTGTTTTTT. Translation: CASSPGSGRRNTRELFF.

The rearrangement joins TRBV5-1 to TRBJ2-7, with D tentatively TRBD1 (6 bases). Germline CDR1 and CDR2: SGHRS and YFSETQ. The CDR3 contains 15 residues. Trimming left V 4 bases short and J 2 bases short, with 16 bases between. The CDR3 sequence is CASSIRGRDPYEQYF. CDR3 in DNA: TGCGCCAGCAGCATCAGGGGACGTGACCCCTACGAGCAGTACTTC.

To note about this clonotype: A much bigger clone sits one base away, suggesting this may be a read error. The V call is TRBV2, the J call TRBJ2-2; the D gene is possibly TRBD1 (5 bases). Germline CDR1 and CDR2: SNHLY and FYNNEI. The CDR3 spans 19 residues. CDR3 amino acids: CTCKIYRFQGVLFTGELFF. The CDR3 nucleotides read TGTACCTGCAAAATTTACAGGTTTCAAGGGGTGCTATTCACCGGGGAGCTGTTTTTT. The complete variable domain, with remaining parts taken from reference TRBV2 and TRBJ2-2, reads EPEVTQTPSHQVTQMGQEVILRCVPISNHLYFYWYRQILGQKVEFLVSFYNNEISEKSEIFDDQFSVERPDGSNFTLKIRSTKLEDSAMYFCTCKIYRFQGVLFTGELFFGEGSRLTVL.

This clonotype was counted at least ten times. V gene TRBV7-6 combines with J gene TRBJ2-6; TRBD1 matches at 11 bases. The CDR3 contains 15 residues. Germline V CDR1 and CDR2: SGHVS, FNYEAQ. With 4 bases clipped from V and 8 bases from J, the junction kept 4 bases outside the gene matches. CDR3 loop: CASSSGTGGTNVLTF. In DNA form, the CDR3 reads TGTGCCAGCAGCTCGGGGACAGGGGGAACCAACGTCCTGACTTTC.

In this sample, this clonotype turned up many times. The CDR3 is CASSQAAGTGWTGELFF. CDR3 sequence (DNA): TGTGCCAGCAGCCAGGCCGCCGGGACAGGGTGGACCGGGGAGCTGTTTTTT. This chain joins TRBV12-3 or TRBV12-4 and TRBJ2-2; 9 bases are a match to TRBD1. The CDR3 loop spans 17 amino acids. J gave up 5 bases and V 6 bases, and 13 bases lay outside the gene matches.

Many counts were recorded for this clonotype. The chain carries TRBV20-1 and TRBJ1-6; D not resolved. CDR1 is DFQATT, CDR2 SNEGSKA, per germline (reference sequence). The ends were cut back, 6 bases at V and 6 bases at J, with 15 bases in the middle. The CDR3 extends over 14 amino acids. The CDR3 protein is CSATKWESNSPLHF. In DNA form, the CDR3 reads TGCAGTGCGACAAAGTGGGAAAGTAATTCACCCCTCCACTTT.

This clonotype has at least ten counts. This chain links TRBV7-2 with TRBJ1-5; 8 bases fit TRBD1. The germline gives CDR1 SGHTA, CDR2 FQGNSA. V lost 0 bases to trimming and J lost 3 bases; unmatched junction nucleotides: 4. The CDR3 is 16 amino acids. In nucleotides, the CDR3 is TGTGCCAGCAGCTTAGCGGCAGGGGGCAACAATCAGCCCCAGCATTTT. Its translation is CASSLAAGGNNQPQHF.

This clonotype has a count of ten or more. This sequence joins TRBV18 and TRBJ2-7; D not resolved. The V end was cut by 2 bases, the J end by 5 bases, with 22 bases between. The V gene's germline CDR1 is KGHSH and CDR2 LQKENI. The CDR3 has 17 residues. CDR3 DNA sequence: TGTGCCAGCTCACCAATAGTTGGGGTGCGGAACCTCAACGAGCAGTACTTC. This encodes CASSPIVGVRNLNEQYF.